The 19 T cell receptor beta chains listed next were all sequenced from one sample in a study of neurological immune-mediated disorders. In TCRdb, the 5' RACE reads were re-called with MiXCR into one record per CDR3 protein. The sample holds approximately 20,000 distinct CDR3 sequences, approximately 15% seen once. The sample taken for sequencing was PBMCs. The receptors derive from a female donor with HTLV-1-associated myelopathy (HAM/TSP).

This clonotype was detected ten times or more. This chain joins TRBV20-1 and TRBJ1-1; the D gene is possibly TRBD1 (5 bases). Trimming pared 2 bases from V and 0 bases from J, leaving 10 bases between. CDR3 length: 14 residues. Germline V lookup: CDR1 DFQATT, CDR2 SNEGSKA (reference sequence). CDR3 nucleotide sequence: TGCAGTGCTAGACCCGGGGGGATGAACACTGAAGCTTTCTTT. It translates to CSARPGGMNTEAFF.

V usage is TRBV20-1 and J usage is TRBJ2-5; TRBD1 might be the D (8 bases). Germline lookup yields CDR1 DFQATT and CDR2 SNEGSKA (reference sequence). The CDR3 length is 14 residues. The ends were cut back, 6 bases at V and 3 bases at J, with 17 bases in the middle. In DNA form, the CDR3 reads TGCAGTGCACCGAGGGGGGGACAGGAAGAGACCCAGTACTTC. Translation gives CSAPRGGQEETQYF.

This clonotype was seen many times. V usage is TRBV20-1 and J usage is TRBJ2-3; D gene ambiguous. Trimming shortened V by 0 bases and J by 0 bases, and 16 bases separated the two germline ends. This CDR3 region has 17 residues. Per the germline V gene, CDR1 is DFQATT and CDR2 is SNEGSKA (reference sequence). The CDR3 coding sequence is TGCAGTGCTAGAGACATGGACCAAAGGGATAGCACAGATACGCAGTATTTT. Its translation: CSARDMDQRDSTDTQYF.

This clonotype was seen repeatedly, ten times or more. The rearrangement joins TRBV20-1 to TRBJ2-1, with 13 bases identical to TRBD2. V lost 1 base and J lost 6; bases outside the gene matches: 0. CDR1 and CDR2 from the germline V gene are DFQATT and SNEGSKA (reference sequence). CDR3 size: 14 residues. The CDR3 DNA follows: TGCAGTGCTAGAGGACTAGCGGGAGGCAATGAGCAGTTCTTC. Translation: CSARGLAGGNEQFF.

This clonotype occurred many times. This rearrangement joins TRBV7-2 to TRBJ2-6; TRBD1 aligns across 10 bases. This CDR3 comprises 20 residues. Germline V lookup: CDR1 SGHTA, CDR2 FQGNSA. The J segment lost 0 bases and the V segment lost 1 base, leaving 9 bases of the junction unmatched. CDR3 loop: CASSLGVGTGASSGANVLTF. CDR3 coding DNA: TGTGCCAGCAGCTTAGGGGTTGGGACAGGGGCCTCCTCTGGGGCCAACGTCCTGACTTTC.

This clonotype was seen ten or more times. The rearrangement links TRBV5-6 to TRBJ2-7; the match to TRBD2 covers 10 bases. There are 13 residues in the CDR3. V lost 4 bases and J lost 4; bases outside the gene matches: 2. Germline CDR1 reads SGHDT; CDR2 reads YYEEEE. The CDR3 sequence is CASSPTSGYEQYF. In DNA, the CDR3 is TGTGCCAGCAGCCCGACTAGCGGGTACGAGCAGTACTTC.

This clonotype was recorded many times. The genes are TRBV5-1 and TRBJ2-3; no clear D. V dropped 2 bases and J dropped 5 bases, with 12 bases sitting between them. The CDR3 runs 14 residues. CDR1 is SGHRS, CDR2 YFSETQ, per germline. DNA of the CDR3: TGCGCCAGCAGCTTAAGGCTGCCGGGAGATACGCAGTATTTT. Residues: CASSLRLPGDTQYF.

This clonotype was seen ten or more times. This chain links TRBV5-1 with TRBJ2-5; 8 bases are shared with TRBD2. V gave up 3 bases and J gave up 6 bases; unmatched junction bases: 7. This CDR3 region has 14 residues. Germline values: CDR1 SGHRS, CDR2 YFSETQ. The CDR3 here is CASSSRGGKKTQYF. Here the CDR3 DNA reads TGCGCCAGCAGCTCCCGGGGGGGCAAAAAGACCCAGTACTTC. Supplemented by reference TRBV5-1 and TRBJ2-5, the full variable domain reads KAGVTQTPRYLIKTRGQQVTLSCSPISGHRSVSWYQQTPGQGLQFLFEYFSETQRNKGNFPGRFSGRQFSNSRSEMNVSTLELGDSALYLCASSSRGGKKTQYFGPGTRLLVL.

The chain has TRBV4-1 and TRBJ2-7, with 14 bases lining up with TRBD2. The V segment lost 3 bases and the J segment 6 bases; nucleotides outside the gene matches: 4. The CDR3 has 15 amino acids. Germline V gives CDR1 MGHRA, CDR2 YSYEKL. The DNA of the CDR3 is TGCGCCAGCAGCCACGTCGGACTAGCGGGAGGCGAGCAGTACTTC. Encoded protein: CASSHVGLAGGEQYF.

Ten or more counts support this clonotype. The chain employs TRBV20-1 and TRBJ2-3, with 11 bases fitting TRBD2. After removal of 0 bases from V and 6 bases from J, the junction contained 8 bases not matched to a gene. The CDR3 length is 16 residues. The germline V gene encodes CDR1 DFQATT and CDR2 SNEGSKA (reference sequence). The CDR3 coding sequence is TGCAGTGCTAGAGATCGGTTAGCGGGGGGGCGGGATACGCAGTATTTT. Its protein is CSARDRLAGGRDTQYF.

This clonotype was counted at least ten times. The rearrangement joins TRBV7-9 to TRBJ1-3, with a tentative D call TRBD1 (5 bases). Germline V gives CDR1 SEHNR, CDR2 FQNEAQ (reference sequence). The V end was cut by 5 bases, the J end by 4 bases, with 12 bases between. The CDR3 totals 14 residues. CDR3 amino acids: CASSRGTSGNTIYF. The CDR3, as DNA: TGTGCCAGCAGCCGGGGGACGTCCGGAAACACCATATATTTT. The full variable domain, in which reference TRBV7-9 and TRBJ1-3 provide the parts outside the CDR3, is DTGVSQNPRHKITKRGQNVTFRCDPISEHNRLYWYRQTLGQGPEFLTYFQNEAQLEKSRLLSDRFSAERPKGSFSTLEIQRTEQGDSAMYLCASSRGTSGNTIYFGEGSWLTVV.

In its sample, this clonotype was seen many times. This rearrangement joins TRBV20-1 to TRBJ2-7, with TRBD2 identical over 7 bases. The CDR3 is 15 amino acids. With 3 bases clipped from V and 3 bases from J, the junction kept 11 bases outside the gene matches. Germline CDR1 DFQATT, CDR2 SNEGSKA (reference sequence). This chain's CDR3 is CSASRSRTSHYEQYF. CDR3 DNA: TGCAGTGCTAGCAGGTCTCGGACTAGTCACTACGAGCAGTACTTC.

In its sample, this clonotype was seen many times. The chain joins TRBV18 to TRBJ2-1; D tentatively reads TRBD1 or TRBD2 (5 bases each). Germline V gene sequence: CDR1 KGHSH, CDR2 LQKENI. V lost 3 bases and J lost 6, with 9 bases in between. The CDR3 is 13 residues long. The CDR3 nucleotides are TGTGCCAGCTCACCCGGGACCCTCAATGAGCAGTTCTTC. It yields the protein CASSPGTLNEQFF.

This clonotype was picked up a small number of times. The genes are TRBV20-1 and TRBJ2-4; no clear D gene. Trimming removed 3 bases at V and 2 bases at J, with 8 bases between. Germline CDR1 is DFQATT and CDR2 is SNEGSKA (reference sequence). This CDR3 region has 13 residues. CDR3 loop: CSASGRSKNIQYF. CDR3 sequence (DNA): TGCAGTGCTAGTGGGCGGTCCAAAAACATTCAGTACTTC.

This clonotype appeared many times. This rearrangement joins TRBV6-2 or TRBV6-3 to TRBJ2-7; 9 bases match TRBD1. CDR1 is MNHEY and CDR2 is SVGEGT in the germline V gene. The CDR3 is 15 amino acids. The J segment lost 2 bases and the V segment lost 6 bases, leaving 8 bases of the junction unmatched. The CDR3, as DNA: TGTGCCAGCAGCCCCGACAGGGGGGCGACCTACGAGCAGTACTTC. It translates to CASSPDRGATYEQYF.

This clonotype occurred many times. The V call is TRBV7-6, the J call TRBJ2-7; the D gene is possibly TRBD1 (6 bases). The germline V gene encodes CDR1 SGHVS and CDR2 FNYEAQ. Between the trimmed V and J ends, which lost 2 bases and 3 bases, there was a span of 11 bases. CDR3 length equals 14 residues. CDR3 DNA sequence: TGTGCCAGCAGCTTAAATGCACAGGGCTACGAGCAGTACTTC. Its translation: CASSLNAQGYEQYF.

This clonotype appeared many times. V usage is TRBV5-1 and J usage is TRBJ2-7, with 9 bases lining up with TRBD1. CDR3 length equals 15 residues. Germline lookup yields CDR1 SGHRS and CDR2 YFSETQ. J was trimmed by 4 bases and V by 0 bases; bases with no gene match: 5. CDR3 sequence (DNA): TGCGCCAGCAGCTTGGGGGGACAGGGCTTGTACGAGCAGTACTTC. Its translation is CASSLGGQGLYEQYF.

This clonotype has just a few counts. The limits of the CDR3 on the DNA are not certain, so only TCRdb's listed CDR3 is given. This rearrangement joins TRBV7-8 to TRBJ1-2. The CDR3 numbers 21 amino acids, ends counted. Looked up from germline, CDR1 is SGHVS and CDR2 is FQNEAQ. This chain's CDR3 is CASSFYICSATKEHPNYGYTF.

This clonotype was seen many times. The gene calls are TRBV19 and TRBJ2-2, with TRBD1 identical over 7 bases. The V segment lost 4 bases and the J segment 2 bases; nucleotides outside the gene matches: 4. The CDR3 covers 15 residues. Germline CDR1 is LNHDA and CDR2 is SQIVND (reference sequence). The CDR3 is CASSKGTANTGELFF. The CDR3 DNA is TGTGCCAGTAGTAAAGGGACAGCAAACACCGGGGAGCTGTTTTTT.